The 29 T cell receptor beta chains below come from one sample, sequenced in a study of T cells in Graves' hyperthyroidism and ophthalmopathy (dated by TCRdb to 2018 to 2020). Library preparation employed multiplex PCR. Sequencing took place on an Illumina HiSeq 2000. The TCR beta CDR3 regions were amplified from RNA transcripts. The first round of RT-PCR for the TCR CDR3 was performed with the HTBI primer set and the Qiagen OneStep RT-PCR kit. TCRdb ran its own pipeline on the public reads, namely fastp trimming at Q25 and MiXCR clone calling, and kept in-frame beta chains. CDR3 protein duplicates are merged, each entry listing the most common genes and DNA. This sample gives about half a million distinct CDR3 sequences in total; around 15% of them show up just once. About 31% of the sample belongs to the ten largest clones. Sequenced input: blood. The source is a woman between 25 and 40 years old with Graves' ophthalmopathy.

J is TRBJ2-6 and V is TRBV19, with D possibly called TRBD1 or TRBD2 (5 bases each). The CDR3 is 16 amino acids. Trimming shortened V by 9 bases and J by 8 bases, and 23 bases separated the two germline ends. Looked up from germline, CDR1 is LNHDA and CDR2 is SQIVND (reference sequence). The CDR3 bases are TGTGCCAGCCGGGACCAGGGATTAAGTTGGACCAACGTCCTGACTTTC. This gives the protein CASRDQGLSWTNVLTF.

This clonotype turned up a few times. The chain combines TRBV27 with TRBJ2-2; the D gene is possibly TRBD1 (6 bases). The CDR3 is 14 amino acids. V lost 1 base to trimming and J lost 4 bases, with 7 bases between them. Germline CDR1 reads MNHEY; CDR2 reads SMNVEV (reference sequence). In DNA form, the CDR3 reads TGTGCCAGCAGTTTATGGGGGCCCACCGGGGAGCTGTTTTTT. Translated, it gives CASSLWGPTGELFF.

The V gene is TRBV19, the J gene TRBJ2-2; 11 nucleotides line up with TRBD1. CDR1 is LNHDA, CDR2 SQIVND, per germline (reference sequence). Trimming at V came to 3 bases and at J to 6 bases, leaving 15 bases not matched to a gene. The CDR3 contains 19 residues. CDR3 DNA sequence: TGTGCCAGTAGTATCCCCCTGGGACAGGGGGTTCGAAGGTCCGGGGAGCTGTTTTTT. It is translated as CASSIPLGQGVRRSGELFF. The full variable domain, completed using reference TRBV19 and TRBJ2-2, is DGGITQSPKYLFRKEGQNVTLSCEQNLNHDAMYWYRQDPGQGLRLIYYSQIVNDFQKGDIAEGYSVSREKKESFPLTVTSAQKNPTAFYLCASSIPLGQGVRRSGELFFGEGSRLTVL.

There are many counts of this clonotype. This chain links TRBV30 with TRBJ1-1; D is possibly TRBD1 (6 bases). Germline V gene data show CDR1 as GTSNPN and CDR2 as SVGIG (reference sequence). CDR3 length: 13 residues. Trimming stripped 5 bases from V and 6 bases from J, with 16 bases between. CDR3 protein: CAWARGGEAEAFF. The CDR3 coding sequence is TGTGCCTGGGCTAGGGGGGGTGAGGCTGAAGCTTTCTTT.

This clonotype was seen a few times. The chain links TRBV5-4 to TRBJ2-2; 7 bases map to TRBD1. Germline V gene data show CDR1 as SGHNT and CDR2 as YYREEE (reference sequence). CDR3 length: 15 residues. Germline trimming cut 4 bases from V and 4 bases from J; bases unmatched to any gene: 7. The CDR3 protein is CASSPGTDPTGELFF. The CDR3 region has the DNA TGTGCCAGCAGCCCCGGGACAGACCCCACCGGGGAGCTGTTTTTT.

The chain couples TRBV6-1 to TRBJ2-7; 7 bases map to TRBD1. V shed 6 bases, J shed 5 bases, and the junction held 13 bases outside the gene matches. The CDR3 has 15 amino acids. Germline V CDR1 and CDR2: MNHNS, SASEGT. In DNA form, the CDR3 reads TGTGCCAGCAGGGTGACAGGGAGTGTAATCGACGAGCAGTACTTC. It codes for CASRVTGSVIDEQYF.

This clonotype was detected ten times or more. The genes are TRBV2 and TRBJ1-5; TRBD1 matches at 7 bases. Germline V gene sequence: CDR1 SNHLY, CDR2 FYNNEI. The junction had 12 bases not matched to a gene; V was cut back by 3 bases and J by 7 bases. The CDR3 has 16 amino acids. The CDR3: CASSDDWSGGKQPQHF. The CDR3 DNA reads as TGTGCCAGCAGTGATGACTGGTCAGGGGGTAAACAGCCCCAGCATTTT.

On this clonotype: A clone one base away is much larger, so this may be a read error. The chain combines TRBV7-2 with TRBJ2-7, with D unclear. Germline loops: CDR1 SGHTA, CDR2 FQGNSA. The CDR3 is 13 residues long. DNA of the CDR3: TGTGCCAGCAGCTTAGGTATCCCCTACGGGCAGTACTTC. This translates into CASSLGIPYGQYF.

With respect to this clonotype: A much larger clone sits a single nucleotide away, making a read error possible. This CDR3 reads CASSLNSLAAINERFF. Written as DNA, the CDR3 is TGCGCCAGCAGCCTTAATTCACTAGCGGCCATCAATGAGCGGTTCTTC. The V and J genes are TRBV4-3 and TRBJ2-1; TRBD2 matches at 8 bases. The CDR3 consists of 16 residues. CDR1 LGHNA and CDR2 YSLEER come from the germline V gene.

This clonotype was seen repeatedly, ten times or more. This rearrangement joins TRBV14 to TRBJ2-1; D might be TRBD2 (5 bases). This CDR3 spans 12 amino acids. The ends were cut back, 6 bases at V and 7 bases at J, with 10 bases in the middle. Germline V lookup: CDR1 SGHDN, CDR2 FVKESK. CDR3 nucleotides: TGTGCCAGCAGAGGTCGGGGTAATGAGCAGTTCTTC. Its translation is CASRGRGNEQFF.

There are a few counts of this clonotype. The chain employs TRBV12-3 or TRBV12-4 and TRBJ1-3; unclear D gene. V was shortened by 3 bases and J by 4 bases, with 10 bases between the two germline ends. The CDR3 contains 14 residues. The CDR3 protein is CASSFVSGGNTIYF. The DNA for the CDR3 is TGTGCCAGCAGTTTTGTCAGCGGAGGAAACACCATATATTTT.

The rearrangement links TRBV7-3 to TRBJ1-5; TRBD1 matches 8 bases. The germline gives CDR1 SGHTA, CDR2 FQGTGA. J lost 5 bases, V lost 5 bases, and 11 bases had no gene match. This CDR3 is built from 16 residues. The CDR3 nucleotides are TGTGCCAGCAGCAAGACTGATATGACAGGGGATCAGCCCCAGCATTTT. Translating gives CASSKTDMTGDQPQHF.

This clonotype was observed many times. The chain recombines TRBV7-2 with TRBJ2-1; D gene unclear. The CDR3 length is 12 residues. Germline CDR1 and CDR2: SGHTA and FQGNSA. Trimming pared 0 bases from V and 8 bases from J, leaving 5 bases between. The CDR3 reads CASSLAVYEQFF. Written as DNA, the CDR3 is TGTGCCAGCAGCTTAGCTGTCTATGAGCAGTTCTTC.

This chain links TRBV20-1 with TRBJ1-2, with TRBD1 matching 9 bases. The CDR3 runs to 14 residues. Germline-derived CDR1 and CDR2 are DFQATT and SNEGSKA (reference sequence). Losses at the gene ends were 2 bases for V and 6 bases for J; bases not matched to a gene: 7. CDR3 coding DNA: TGCAGTGCTAGAATGACGGACAGGGGTGATGGCTACACCTTC. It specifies CSARMTDRGDGYTF.

CDR3 in amino acids: CSVGEGSEQPQHF. The CDR3 region has the DNA TGCAGCGTTGGGGAGGGTTCGGAACAGCCCCAGCATTTT. The V call is TRBV29-1, the J call TRBJ1-5; D gene uncertain. CDR1 is SQVTM, CDR2 ANQGSEA, per germline. The V end was cut by 4 bases, the J end by 7 bases, with 14 bases between. This CDR3 is built from 13 residues.

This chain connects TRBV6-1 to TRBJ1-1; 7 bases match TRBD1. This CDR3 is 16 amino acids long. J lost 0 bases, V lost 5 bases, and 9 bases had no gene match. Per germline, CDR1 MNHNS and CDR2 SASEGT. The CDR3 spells CASSSTRGQMNTEAFF. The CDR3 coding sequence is TGTGCCAGCAGTTCAACCCGGGGACAGATGAACACTGAAGCTTTCTTT.

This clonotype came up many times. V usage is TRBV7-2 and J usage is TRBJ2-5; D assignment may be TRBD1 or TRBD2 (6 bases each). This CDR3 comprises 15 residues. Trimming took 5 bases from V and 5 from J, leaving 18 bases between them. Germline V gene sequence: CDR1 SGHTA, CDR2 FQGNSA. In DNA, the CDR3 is TGTGCCAGCAGCCTGGGGGGCCAGCGCGGTGAGACCCAGTACTTC. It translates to CASSLGGQRGETQYF.

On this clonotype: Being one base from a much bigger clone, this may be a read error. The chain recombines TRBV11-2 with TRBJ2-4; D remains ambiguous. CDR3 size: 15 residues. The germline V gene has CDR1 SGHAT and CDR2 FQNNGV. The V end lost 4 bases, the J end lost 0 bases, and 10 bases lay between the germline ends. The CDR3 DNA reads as TGTGCCAGCAGCTCAGAGATTCTAGCCAAAAACATTCAGTACTTC. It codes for CASSSEILAKNIQYF. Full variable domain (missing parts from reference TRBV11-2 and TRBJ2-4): EAGVAQSPRYKIIEKRQSVAFWCNPISGHATLYWYQQILGQGPKLLIQFQNNGVVDDSQLPKDRFSAERLKGVDSTLKIQPAKLEDSAVYLCASSSEILAKNIQYFGAGTRLSVL.

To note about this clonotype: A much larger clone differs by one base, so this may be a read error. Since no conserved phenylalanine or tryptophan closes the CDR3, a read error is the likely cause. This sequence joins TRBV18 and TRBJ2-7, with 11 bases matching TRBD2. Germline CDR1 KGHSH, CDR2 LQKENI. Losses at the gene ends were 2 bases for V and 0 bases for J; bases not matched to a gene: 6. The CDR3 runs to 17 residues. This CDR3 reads CASSPGPSGRSSYEQYL. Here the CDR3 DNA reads TGTGCCAGCTCACCAGGGCCTAGCGGGAGGAGCTCCTACGAGCAGTACCTC.

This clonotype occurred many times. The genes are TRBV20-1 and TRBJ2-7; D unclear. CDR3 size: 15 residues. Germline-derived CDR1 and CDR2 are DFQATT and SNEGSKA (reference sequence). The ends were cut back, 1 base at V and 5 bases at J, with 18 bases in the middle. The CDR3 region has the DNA TGCAGTGCTAGAGCCACCCGCTCAGCAGCCAACGAGCAGTACTTC. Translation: CSARATRSAANEQYF.

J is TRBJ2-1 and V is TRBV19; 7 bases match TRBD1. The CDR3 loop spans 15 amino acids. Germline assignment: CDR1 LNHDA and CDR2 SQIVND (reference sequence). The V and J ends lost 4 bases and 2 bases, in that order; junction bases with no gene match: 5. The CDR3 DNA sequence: TGTGCCAGTAGTAATCGAGGGGGCACCTACAATGAGCAGTTCTTC. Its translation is CASSNRGGTYNEQFF.

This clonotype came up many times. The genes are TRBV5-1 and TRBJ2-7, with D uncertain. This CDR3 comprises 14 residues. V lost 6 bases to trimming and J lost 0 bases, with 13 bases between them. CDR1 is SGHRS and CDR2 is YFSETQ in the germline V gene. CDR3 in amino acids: CASTPAGASYEQYF. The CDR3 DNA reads TGCGCCAGCACCCCCGCAGGCGCCTCCTACGAGCAGTACTTC.

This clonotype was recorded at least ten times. This chain's CDR3 is CASSDRSSSYNEQFF. The CDR3 DNA reads as TGTGCCAGCAGCGATCGCAGTAGCTCCTACAATGAGCAGTTCTTC. V gene TRBV9 combines with J gene TRBJ2-1; D remains ambiguous. In germline, CDR1 is SGDLS, CDR2 YYNGEE. Trimming took 3 bases from V and 0 from J, leaving 10 bases between them. This CDR3 has 15 amino acids.

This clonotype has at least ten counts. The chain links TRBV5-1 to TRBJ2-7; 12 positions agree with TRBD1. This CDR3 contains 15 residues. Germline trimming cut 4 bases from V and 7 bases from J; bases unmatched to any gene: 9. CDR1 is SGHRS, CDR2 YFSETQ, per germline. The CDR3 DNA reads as TGCGCCAGCAGCGGGGGGACAGGGGGCTTTGGGGAGCAGTACTTC. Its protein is CASSGGTGGFGEQYF.

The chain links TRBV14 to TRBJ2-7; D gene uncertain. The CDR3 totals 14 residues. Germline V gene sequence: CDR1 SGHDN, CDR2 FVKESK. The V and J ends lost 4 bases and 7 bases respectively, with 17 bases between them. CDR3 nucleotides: TGTGCCAGCAGCCGGCCCGTGGTTGGTTGGGAGCAGTACTTC. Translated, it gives CASSRPVVGWEQYF.

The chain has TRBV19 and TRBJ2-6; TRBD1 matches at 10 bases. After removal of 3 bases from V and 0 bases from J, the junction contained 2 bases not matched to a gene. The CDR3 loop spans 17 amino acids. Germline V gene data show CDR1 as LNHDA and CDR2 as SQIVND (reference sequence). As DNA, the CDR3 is TGTGCCAGTAGTATTGGACAGGGGGTCTCTGGGGCCAACGTCCTGACTTTC. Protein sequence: CASSIGQGVSGANVLTF.

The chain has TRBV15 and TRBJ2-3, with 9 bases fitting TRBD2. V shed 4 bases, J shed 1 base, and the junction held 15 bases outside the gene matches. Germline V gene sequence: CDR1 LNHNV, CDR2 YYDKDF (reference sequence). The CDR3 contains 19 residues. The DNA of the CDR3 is TGTGCCACCAGCATAGGGGCTAGCGGGACCTTAGCGGGCACAGATACGCAGTATTTT. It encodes CATSIGASGTLAGTDTQYF.

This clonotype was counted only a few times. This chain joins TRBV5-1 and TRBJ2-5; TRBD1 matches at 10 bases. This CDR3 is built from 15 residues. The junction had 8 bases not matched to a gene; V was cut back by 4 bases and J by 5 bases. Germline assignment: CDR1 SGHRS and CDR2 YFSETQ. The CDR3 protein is CASSEGQGPWETQYF. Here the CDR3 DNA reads TGCGCCAGCAGCGAGGGACAGGGGCCATGGGAGACCCAGTACTTC.

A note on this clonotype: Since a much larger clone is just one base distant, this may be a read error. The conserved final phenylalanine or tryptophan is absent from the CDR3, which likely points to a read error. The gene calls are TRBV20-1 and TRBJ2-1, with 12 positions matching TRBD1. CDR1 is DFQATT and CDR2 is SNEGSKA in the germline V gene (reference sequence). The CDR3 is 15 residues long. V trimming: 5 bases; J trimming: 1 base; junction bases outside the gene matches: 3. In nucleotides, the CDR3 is TGCAGTGCTGGGACAGGGGGCAATTCCTACAATGAGCAGTTCTCC. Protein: CSAGTGGNSYNEQFS.